This record covers a single T cell receptor beta chain. Its antigen is not known. This specimen belongs to a study of T cell clonotyping in hematopoietic cell transplantation. Findings of the study overall: Few recipient clonotypes overlapped donors; over 97% were de novo at given depth.

This table comes from immunoSEQ multiplex PCR, and its TCRdb copy is limited to in-frame clones, with some not included. The table includes nearly 7,000 clones, 95% to 99% detected once. The CDR3 consists of 15 residues. V was pared by 5 bases and J by 0 bases, with 5 bases of the junction left unmatched. The germline gives CDR1 SGHVS, CDR2 FNYEAQ. The chain recombines TRBV7-6 with TRBJ2-7; 9 bases line up with TRBD1. The sequence was collected from a male patient between 55 and 70 years old who had an allogeneic stem cell transplant from a related donor, so the T cells may come from the graft donor. Some clones in this sample may be carry-over from other donors' samples. Sequencing was performed on PBMCs, taken 30 days after allogeneic stem cell transplant. The CDR3, as DNA: TGTGCCAGCAGCCCCGGGACAGGGTTCTCCTACGAGCAGTACTTC. Amino acid sequence: CASSPGTGFSYEQYF.